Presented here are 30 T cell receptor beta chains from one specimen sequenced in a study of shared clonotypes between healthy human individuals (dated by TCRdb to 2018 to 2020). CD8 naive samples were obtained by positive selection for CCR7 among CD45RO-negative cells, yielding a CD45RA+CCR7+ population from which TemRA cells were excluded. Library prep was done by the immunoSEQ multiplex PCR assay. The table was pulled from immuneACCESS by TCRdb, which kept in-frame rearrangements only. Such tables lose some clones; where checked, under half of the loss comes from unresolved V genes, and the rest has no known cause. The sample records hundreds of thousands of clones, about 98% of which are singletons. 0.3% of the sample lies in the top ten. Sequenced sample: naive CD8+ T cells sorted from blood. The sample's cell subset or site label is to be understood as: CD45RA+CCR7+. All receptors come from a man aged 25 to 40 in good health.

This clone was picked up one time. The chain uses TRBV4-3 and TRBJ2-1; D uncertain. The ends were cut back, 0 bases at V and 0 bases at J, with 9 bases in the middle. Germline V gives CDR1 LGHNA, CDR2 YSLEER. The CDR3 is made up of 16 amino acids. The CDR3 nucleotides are TGCGCCAGCAGCCAAGATAGACGGAGCTCCTACAATGAGCAGTTCTTC. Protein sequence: CASSQDRRSSYNEQFF.

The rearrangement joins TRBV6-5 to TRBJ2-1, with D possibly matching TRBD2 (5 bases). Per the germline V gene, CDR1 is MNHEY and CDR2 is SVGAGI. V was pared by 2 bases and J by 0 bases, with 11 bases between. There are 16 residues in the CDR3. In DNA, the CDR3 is TGTGCCAGCAGTTACCTAGCCGAAAGCTCCTACAATGAGCAGTTCTTC. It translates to CASSYLAESSYNEQFF.

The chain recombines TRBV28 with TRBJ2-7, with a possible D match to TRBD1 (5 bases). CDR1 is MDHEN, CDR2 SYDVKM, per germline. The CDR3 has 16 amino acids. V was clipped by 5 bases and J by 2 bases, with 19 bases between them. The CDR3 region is CASSLRLRASTYEQYF. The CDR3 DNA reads TGTGCCAGCAGTCTCCGCCTCAGGGCAAGTACCTACGAGCAGTACTTC.

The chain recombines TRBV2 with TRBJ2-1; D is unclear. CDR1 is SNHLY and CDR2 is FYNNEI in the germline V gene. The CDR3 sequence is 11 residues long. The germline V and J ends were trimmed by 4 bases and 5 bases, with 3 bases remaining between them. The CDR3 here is CASSVNNEQFF. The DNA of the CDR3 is TGTGCCAGCAGTGTTAACAATGAGCAGTTCTTC.

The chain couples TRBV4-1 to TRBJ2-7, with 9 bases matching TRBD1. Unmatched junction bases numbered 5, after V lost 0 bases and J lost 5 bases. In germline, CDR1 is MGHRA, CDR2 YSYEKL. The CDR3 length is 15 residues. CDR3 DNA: TGCGCCAGCAGCCAAGAGGGACAGGGATGGAACGAGCAGTACTTC. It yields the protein CASSQEGQGWNEQYF.

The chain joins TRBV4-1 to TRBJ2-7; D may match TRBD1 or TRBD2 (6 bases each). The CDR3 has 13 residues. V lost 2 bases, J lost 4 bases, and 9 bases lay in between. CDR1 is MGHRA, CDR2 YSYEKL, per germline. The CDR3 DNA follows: TGCGCCAGCAGCCAAATAGGGGGGTACGAGCAGTACTTC. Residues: CASSQIGGYEQYF.

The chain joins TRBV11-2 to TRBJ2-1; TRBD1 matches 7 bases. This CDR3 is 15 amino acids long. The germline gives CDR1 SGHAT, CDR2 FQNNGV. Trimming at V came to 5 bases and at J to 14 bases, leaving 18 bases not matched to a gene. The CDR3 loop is CASSLAGDRDGQEFF. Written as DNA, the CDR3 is TGTGCCAGCAGCCTCGCAGGGGACCGGGACGGACAGGAGTTCTTC. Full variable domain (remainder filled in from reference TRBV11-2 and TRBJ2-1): EAGVAQSPRYKIIEKRQSVAFWCNPISGHATLYWYQQILGQGPKLLIQFQNNGVVDDSQLPKDRFSAERLKGVDSTLKIQPAKLEDSAVYLCASSLAGDRDGQEFFGPGTRLTVL.

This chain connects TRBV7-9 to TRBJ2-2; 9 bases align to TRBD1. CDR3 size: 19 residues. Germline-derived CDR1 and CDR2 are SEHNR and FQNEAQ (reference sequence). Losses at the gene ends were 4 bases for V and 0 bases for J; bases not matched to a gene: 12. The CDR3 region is CASSSSRQGERANTGELFF. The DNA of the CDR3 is TGTGCCAGCAGCTCGTCCCGACAGGGGGAAAGAGCGAACACCGGGGAGCTGTTTTTT.

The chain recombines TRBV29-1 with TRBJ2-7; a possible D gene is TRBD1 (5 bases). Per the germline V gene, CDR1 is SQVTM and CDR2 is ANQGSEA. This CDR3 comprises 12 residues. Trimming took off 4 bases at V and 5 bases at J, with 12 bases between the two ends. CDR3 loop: CSVADQGNEQYF. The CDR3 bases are TGCAGCGTTGCGGACCAGGGCAACGAGCAGTACTTC.

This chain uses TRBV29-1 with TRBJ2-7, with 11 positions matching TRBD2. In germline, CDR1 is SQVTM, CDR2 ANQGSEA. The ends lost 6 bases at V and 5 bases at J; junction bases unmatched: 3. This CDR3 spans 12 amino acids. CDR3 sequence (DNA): TGCAGCGTACTAGCGGGAGTCCACGAGCAGTACTTC. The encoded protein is CSVLAGVHEQYF.

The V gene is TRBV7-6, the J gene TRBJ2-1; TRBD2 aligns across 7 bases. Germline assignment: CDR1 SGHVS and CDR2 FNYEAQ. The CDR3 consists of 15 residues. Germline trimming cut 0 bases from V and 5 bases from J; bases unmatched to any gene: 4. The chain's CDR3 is CASSLALGGDNEQFF. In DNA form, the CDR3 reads TGTGCCAGCAGCTTAGCGCTGGGGGGGGACAATGAGCAGTTCTTC.

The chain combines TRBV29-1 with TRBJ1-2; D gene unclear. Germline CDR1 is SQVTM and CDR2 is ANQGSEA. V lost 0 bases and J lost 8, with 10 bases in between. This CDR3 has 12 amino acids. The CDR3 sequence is CSVEEVASGYTF. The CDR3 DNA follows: TGCAGCGTTGAAGAGGTGGCCTCGGGCTACACCTTC.

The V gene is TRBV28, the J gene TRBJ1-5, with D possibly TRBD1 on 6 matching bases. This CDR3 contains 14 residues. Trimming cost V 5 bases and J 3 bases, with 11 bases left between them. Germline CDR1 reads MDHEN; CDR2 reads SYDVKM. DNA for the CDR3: TGTGCCAGCAGTCCGACAGGAATCAATCAGCCCCAGCATTTT. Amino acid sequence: CASSPTGINQPQHF.

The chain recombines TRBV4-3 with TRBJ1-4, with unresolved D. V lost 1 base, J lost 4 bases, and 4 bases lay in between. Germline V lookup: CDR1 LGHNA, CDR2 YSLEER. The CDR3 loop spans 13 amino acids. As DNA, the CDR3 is TGCGCCAGCAGCCAAGGTCTTAATGAAAAACTGTTTTTT. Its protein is CASSQGLNEKLFF.

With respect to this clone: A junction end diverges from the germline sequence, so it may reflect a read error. The CDR3: CASSITTTKAGANVLTF. CDR3 bases: TGTGCCAGTAGTATAACGACGACCAAGGCTGGAGCCAACGTCCTGACTTTC. V and J are TRBV19 and TRBJ2-6, with D unclear. CDR1 and CDR2 (germline): LNHDA, SQIVND (reference sequence). The CDR3 runs 17 residues.

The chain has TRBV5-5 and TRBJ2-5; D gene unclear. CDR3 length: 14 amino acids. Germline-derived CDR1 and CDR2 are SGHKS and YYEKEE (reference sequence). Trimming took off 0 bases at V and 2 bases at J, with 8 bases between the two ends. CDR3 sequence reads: CASSLGVTQETQYF. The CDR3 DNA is TGTGCCAGCAGCTTGGGGGTTACGCAAGAGACCCAGTACTTC. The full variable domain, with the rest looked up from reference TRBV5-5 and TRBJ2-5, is DAGVTQSPTHLIKTRGQQVTLRCSPISGHKSVSWYQQVLGQGPQFIFQYYEKEERGRGNFPDRFSARQFPNYSSELNVNALLLGDSALYLCASSLGVTQETQYFGPGTRLLVL.

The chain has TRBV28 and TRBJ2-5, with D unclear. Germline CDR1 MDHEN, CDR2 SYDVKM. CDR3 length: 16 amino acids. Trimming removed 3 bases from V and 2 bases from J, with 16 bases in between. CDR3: CASSFPIGRVQETQYF. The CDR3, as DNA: TGTGCCAGCAGTTTTCCAATCGGGCGAGTGCAAGAGACCCAGTACTTC. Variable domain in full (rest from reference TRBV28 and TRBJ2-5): DVKVTQSSRYLVKRTGEKVFLECVQDMDHENMFWYRQDPGLGLRLIYFSYDVKMKEKGDIPEGYSVSREKKERFSLILESASTNQTSMYLCASSFPIGRVQETQYFGPGTRLLVL.

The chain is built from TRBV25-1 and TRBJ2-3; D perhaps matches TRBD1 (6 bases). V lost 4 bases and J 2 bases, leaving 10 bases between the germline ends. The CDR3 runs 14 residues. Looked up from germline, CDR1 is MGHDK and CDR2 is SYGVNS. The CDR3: CASSGTVTTDTQYF. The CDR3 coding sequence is TGTGCCAGCAGTGGGACAGTTACCACAGATACGCAGTATTTT.

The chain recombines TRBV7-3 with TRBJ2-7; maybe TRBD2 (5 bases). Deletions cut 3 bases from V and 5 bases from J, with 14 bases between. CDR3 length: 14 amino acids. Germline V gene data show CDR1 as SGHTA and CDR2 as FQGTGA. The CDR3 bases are TGTGCCAGCAGCTTGAGCGGTCCTGACGACGAGCAGTACTTC. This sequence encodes CASSLSGPDDEQYF. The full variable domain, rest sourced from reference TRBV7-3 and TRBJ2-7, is GAGVSQTPSNKVTEKGKYVELRCDPISGHTALYWYRQSLGQGPEFLIYFQGTGAADDSGLPNDRFFAVRPEGSVSTLKIQRTERGDSAVYLCASSLSGPDDEQYFGPGTRLTVT.

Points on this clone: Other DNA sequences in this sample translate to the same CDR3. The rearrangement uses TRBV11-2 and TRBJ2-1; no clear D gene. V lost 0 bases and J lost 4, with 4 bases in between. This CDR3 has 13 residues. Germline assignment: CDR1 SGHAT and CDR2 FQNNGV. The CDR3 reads CASSLDSYNEQFF. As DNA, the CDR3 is TGTGCCAGCAGCTTAGATTCATACAATGAGCAGTTCTTC. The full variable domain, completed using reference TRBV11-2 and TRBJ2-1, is EAGVAQSPRYKIIEKRQSVAFWCNPISGHATLYWYQQILGQGPKLLIQFQNNGVVDDSQLPKDRFSAERLKGVDSTLKIQPAKLEDSAVYLCASSLDSYNEQFFGPGTRLTVL.

CDR3 nucleotide sequence: TGTGCCAGCAGCTGGGGACTCTCGGCTGGGGCCAACGTCCTGACTTTC. Its protein is CASSWGLSAGANVLTF. V usage is TRBV7-9 and J usage is TRBJ2-6; D possibly corresponds to TRBD2 (6 bases). This CDR3 contains 16 residues. The germline gives CDR1 SEHNR, CDR2 FQNEAQ (reference sequence). The V end lost 4 bases, the J end lost 2 bases, and 12 bases lay between the germline ends.

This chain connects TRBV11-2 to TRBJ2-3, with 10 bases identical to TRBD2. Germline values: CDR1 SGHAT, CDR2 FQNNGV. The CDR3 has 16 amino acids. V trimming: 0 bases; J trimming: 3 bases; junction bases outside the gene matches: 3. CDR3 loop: CASSLELAGTTDTQYF. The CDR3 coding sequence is TGTGCCAGCAGCTTAGAACTAGCGGGAACGACAGATACGCAGTATTTT.

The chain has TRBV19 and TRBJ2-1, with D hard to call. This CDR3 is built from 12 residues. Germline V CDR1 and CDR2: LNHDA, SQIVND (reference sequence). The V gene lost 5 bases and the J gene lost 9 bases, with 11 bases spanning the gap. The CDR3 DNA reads TGTGCCAGTAGTCTCTCCTTAAGTGAGCAGTTCTTC. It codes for CASSLSLSEQFF.

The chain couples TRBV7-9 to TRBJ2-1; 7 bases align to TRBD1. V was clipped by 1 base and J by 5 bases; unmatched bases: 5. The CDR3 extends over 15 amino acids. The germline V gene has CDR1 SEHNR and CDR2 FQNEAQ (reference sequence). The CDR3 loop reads CASSLEETGHNEQFF. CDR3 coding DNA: TGTGCCAGCAGCTTAGAAGAGACAGGGCACAATGAGCAGTTCTTC.

CDR3 sequence reads: CASSYAVSNQPQHF. In DNA form, the CDR3 reads TGTGCCAGCAGTTACGCGGTATCCAATCAGCCCCAGCATTTT. The genes are TRBV6-6 and TRBJ1-5; no definite D call. This CDR3 has 14 residues. CDR1 MNHNY and CDR2 SVGAGI come from the germline V gene (reference sequence). V shed 2 bases and J shed 3 bases, with 8 bases lying between them.

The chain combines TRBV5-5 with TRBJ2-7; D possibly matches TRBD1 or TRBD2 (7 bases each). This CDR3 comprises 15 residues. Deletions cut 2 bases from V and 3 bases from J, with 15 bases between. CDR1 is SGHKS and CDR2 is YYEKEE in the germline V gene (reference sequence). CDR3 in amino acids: CASSFQGGFLYEQYF. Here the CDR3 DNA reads TGTGCCAGCAGCTTCCAGGGGGGGTTCCTCTACGAGCAGTACTTC.

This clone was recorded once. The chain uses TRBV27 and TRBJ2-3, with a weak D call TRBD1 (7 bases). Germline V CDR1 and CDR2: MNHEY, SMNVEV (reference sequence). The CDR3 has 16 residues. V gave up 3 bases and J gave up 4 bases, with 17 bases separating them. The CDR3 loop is CASSFIRGDVSDTQYF. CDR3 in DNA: TGTGCCAGCAGTTTTATCAGGGGGGACGTCTCAGATACGCAGTATTTT.

The CDR3 nucleotides are TGTGCCAGCAGTTTATCCTCCGTCCAGACAATGGTTCAGCCCCAGCATTTT. Residues: CASSLSSVQTMVQPQHF. V usage is TRBV27 and J usage is TRBJ1-5; D is ambiguous. CDR1 is MNHEY and CDR2 is SMNVEV in the germline V gene (reference sequence). The CDR3 is 17 residues long. The V gene lost 0 bases and the J gene lost 6 bases, with 18 bases spanning the gap.

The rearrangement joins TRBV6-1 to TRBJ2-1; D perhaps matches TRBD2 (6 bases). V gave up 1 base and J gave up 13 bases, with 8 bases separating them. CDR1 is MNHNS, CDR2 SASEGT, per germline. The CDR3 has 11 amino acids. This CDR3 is CASSEVSGQFF. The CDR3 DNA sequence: TGTGCCAGCAGTGAAGTTAGCGGTCAGTTCTTC.

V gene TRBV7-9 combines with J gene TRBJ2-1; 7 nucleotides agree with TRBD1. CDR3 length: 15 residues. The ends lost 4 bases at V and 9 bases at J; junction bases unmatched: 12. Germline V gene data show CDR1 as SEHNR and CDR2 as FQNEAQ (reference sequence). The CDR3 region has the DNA TGTGCCAGCAGCTCCACGACAGGGTGGGTTAGTGAGCAGTTCTTC. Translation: CASSSTTGWVSEQFF.